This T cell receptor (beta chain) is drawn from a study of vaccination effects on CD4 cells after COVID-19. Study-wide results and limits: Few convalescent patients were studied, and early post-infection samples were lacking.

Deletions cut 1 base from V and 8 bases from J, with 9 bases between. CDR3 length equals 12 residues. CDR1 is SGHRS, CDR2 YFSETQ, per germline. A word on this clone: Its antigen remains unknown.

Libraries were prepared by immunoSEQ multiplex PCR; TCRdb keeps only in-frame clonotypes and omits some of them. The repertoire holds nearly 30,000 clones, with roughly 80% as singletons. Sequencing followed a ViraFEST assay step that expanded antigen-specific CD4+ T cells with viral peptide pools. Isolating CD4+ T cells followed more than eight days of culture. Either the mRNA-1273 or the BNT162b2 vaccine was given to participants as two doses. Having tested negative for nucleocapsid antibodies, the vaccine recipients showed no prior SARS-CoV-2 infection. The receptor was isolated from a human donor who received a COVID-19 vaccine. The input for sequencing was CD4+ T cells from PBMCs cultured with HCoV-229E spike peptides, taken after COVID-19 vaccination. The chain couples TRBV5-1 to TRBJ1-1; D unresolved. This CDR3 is CASSLFRGEAFF. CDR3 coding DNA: TGCGCCAGCAGCTTGTTTCGGGGAGAAGCTTTCTTT.